The clone carrying this TCR beta chain has more than one count but fewer than ten. What it recognizes is unknown. TCRdb re-called the reads through MiXCR, storing one row per CDR3 protein. The sample holds about a million distinct CDR3 sequences, approximately 31% seen once. This CDR3 comprises 18 residues. Trimming took 2 bases from V and 2 from J; bases not matched to a gene: 9. Germline CDR1 reads MNHNS; CDR2 reads SASEGT. The sample originates from a study of T cell repertoires in cytomegalovirus infection. Study information: Public TCR beta signatures marked donors with CMV infection and the matching HLA. Study-wide findings and caveats: HLA-C-restricted, CMV-specific TCR beta clonotypes were dominant ex vivo. Individuals carrying CMV plus the relevant HLA were identified by cumulative frequency of public TCR beta families.

The gene calls are TRBV6-1 and TRBJ1-4; 9 bases are a match to TRBD1. The sample here was cultured CD8+ T cells from PBMCs, taken from culture after CMV antigen stimulation. The sequence came from a human donor in good health (CMV status not recorded). Some clones in this sample may be carry-over from other donors' samples. The CDR3 bases are TGTGCCAGCAGTGAATTTACAGGGGGCGTTTGGACTAATGAAAAACTGTTTTTT. It codes for CASSEFTGGVWTNEKLFF.